The rows below give T cell receptor beta chains drawn from one sample of a study of memory CD4+ T cells and cytomegalovirus serostatus. This table comes from immunoSEQ multiplex PCR, and its TCRdb copy is limited to in-frame clones, with some not included. In the table there are about 27,000 clones, more than 75% of which are singletons. Sequencing used memory CD4+ T cells from blood. These receptors were collected from an adult in good health and CMV-seronegative. CDR3s include the opening cysteine and the closing phenylalanine or tryptophan. The order of the fields is J gene, D gene, V gene, clone size, CDR3 length, CDR3 DNA, CDR3 protein. D genes are given only for firm matches. Clone sizes are given selectively: once, few, many, or a class where the clone is expanded.

J gene: TRBJ2-1; D gene: .; V gene: TRBV7-8; clone size: .; CDR3 length: 15; CDR3 DNA: TGTGCCAGCAGCTTAGTTCCCGGGCAAAGGGGTGAGCAGTTCTTC; CDR3 protein: CASSLVPGQRGEQFF
J gene: TRBJ1-2; D gene: .; V gene: TRBV9; clone size: .; CDR3 length: 14; CDR3 DNA: TGTGCCAGCGAATCAAGGACAACCAACTATGGCTACACCTTC; CDR3 protein: CASESRTTNYGYTF
J gene: TRBJ1-1; D gene: .; V gene: TRBV7-9; clone size: .; CDR3 length: 15; CDR3 DNA: TGTGCCAGCAGCTTAGCGCACCATTCGAACACTGAAGCTTTCTTT; CDR3 protein: CASSLAHHSNTEAFF
J gene: TRBJ1-2; D gene: .; V gene: TRBV7-6; clone size: .; CDR3 length: 14; CDR3 DNA: TGTGCCAGCAGCCCAGACTCGAAGGCCTATGGCTACACCTTC; CDR3 protein: CASSPDSKAYGYTF
J gene: TRBJ2-2; D gene: .; V gene: TRBV11-2; clone size: .; CDR3 length: 13; CDR3 DNA: TGTGCCAGCAGCTTACAGGGCGGAGGGGAGCTGTTTTTT; CDR3 protein: CASSLQGGGELFF
J gene: TRBJ1-1; D gene: TRBD1; V gene: TRBV14; clone size: .; CDR3 length: 16; CDR3 DNA: TGTGCCAGCAGCCAGATGCCGGGACAGGGCAGCACTGAAGCTTTCTTT; CDR3 protein: CASSQMPGQGSTEAFF
J gene: TRBJ1-2; D gene: .; V gene: TRBV5-1; clone size: .; CDR3 length: 13; CDR3 DNA: TGCGCCAGCAGCTTCGACATAAACTATGGCTACACCTTC; CDR3 protein: CASSFDINYGYTF
J gene: TRBJ1-2; D gene: .; V gene: TRBV7-8; clone size: .; CDR3 length: 14; CDR3 DNA: TGTGCCAGCAGCTTAGCAGGGACCAACTATGGCTACACCTTC; CDR3 protein: CASSLAGTNYGYTF
J gene: TRBJ2-5; D gene: .; V gene: TRBV5-1; clone size: .; CDR3 length: 13; CDR3 DNA: TGCGCCAGCAGCCCCGGCAGGTTGGATTCCCAGTACTTC; CDR3 protein: CASSPGRLDSQYF
J gene: TRBJ2-5; D gene: .; V gene: TRBV7-2; clone size: .; CDR3 length: 13; CDR3 DNA: TGTGCCAGCAGCTTAAACAGAAAAGAGACCCAGTACTTC; CDR3 protein: CASSLNRKETQYF
J gene: TRBJ1-1; D gene: .; V gene: TRBV21-1; clone size: .; CDR3 length: 14; CDR3 DNA: TGTGCCAGCAGCATCGACAGGGCTTACACTGAAGCTTTCTTT; CDR3 protein: CASSIDRAYTEAFF
J gene: TRBJ1-3; D gene: .; V gene: TRBV7-9; clone size: .; CDR3 length: 14; CDR3 DNA: TGTGCCAGCAGCTTAATTCCAGCTGGAAACACCATATATTTT; CDR3 protein: CASSLIPAGNTIYF
J gene: TRBJ2-2; D gene: .; V gene: TRBV7-3; clone size: once; CDR3 length: 11; CDR3 DNA: TGTGCCAGCAGCTTAACCGGGGAGCTGTTTTTT; CDR3 protein: CASSLTGELFF
J gene: TRBJ2-2; D gene: TRBD1; V gene: TRBV6-1; clone size: once; CDR3 length: 16; CDR3 DNA: TGTGCCAGCAGTGGGGCCCGGGACAGGGCGACCGGGGAGCTGTTTTTT; CDR3 protein: CASSGARDRATGELFF
J gene: TRBJ2-7; D gene: .; V gene: TRBV7-3; clone size: .; CDR3 length: 15; CDR3 DNA: TGTGCCAGCAGACTCTTCCCCGGGGCGGACTACGAGCAGTACTTC; CDR3 protein: CASRLFPGADYEQYF
J gene: TRBJ2-6; D gene: .; V gene: TRBV7-2; clone size: .; CDR3 length: 16; CDR3 DNA: TGTGCCAGCAGCTTAAACAGGGTCTCTGGGGCCAACGTCCTGACTTTC; CDR3 protein: CASSLNRVSGANVLTF